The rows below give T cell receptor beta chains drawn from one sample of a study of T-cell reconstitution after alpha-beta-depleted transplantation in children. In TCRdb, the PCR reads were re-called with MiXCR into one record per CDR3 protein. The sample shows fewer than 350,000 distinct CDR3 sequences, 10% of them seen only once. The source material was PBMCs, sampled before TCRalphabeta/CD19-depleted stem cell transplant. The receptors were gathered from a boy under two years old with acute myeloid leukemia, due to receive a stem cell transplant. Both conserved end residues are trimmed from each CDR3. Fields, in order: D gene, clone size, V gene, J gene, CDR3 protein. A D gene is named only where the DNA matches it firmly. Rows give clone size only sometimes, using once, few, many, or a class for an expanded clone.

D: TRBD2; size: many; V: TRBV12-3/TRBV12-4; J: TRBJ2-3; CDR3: ASGPIAGGMDTQY
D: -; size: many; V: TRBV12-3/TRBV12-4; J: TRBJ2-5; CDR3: ASSLGGGEETQY
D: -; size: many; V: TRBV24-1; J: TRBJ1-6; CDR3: ATSDWGVAAPLH
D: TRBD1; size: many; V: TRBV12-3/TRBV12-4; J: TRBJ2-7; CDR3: ASSWSQQGIEQY
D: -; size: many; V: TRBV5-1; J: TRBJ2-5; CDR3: ASSQGRRSQETQY
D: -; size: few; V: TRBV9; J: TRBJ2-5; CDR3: ASSARLGPRETQY
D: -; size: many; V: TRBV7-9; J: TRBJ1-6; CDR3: ASSLASYSSYNSPLH
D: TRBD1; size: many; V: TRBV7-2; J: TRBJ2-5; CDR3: ASSLAGQVQETQY
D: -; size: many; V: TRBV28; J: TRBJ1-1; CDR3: ASSLGVSEAF
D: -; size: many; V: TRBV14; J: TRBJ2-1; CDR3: ASSQFVDEQF
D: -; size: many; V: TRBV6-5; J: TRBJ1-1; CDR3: ASSPGPTEAF
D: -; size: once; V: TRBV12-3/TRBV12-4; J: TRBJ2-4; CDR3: ASSFNREDSFPVIAKNIQY
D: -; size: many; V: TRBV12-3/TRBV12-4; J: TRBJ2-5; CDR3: ASSLLGPTQETQY
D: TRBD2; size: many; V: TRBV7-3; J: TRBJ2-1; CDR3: ASSLTGVAGVHNEQF
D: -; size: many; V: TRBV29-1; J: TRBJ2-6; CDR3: SVGSSGANVLT
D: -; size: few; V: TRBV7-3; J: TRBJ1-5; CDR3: ASSSAPGAGNQPQH
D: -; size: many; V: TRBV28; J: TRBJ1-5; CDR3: ASNLGSFNQPQH
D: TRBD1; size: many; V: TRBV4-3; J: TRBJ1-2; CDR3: ASSQMTGSLYGYT
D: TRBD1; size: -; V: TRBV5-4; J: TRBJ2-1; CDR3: ASTYPGQYYNEQF
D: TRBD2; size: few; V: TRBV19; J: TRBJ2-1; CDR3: ASSIELAGGYNEQF
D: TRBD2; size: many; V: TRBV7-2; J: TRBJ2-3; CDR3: ASSVTSGGTDTQY
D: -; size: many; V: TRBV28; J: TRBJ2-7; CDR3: ASRRRSRSHEQY
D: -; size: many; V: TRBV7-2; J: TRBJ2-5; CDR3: ASSLGGSLWKETQY
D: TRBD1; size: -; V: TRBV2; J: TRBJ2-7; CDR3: ASSEGDREVYEQY
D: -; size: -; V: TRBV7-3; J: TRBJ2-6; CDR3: ASTSPVSGANVLT
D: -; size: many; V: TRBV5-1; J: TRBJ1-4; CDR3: ASTGETGP
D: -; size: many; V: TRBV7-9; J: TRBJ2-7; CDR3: ASSLMWGEQY
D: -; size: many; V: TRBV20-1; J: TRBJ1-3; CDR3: SAKVSGSGNTIY
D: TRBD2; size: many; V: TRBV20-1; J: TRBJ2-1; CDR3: SLDPGGLGNEQF
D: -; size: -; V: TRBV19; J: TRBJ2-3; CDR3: ASSIRGSGRLGGKLADTQY
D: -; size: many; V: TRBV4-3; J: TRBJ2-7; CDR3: ASSLMGGGGYYEQY
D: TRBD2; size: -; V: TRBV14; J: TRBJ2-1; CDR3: ASSQVRWTSGSDEQF
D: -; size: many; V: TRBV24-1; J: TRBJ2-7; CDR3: ATSDFRGEQY
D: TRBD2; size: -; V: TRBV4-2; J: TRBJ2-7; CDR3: ASSQLPGLAGTYEQY
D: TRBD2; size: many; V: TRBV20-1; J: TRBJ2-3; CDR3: SARGLAGGGEDTQY
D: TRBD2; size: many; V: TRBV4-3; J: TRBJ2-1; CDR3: ASSQDLVAGYNEQF
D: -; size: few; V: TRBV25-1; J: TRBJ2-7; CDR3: ASSEYFNGPPFAEQY
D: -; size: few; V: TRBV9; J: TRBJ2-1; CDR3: ASSVARERYNEQF